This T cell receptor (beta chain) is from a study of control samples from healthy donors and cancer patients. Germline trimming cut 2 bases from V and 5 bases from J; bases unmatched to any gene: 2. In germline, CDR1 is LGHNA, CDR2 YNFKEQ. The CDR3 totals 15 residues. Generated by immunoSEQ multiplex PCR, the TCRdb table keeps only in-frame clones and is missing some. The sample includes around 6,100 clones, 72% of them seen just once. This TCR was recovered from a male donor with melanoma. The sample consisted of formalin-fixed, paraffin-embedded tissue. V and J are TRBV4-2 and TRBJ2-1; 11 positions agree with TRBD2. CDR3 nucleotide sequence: TGTGCCAGCAGCCAATTAGCGGGAGGGAACAATGAGCAGTTCTTC. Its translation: CASSQLAGGNNEQFF.